These T cell receptor beta chains were read from a single sample in a study of monozygotic twins with inflammatory bowel disease. TCRdb re-called the 5' RACE reads and shows each CDR3 protein once, DNA omitted. Here the sample table reports about 450,000 distinct CDR3 sequences. Material for sequencing was blood. These receptors were obtained from a human donor with ulcerative colitis or Crohn's disease, or a healthy co-twin of an affected twin (not recorded which). The CDR3 runs from the conserved cysteine through the conserved F or W.

j_gene	v_gene	CDR3aa
TRBJ2-7	TRBV7-2	CASSLRRVTYEQYF
TRBJ1-5	TRBV12-3/TRBV12-4	CASSPTGGKQPQHF
TRBJ2-1	TRBV11-2	CASSSGGGGLDEQFF
TRBJ2-7	TRBV18	CASSPRAGDEQYF
TRBJ1-5	TRBV12-3/TRBV12-4	CASSKLSNQPQHF
TRBJ2-1	TRBV7-2	CASSPGSGSSYEQFF
TRBJ2-2	TRBV6-1	CASIKGGAGPGELFF
TRBJ1-1	TRBV12-3/TRBV12-4	CASSYRDDTEAFF
TRBJ2-2	TRBV11-2	CASSFQRGNTGELFF
TRBJ2-1	TRBV7-6	CASSPAGMVGNEQFF
TRBJ1-1	TRBV7-9	CASSSPDRGWREAFF
TRBJ2-3	TRBV6-1	CASSGSGGPDTQYF
TRBJ2-3	TRBV7-3	CASSLRRADTQYF
TRBJ2-1	TRBV5-1	CASGPLTSGRANGQFF
TRBJ2-7	TRBV12-3/TRBV12-4	CASSFGRSSYEQYF
TRBJ2-2	TRBV18	CASSPRRDYFTGELFF
TRBJ1-2	TRBV6-1	CASSDRQGKNYGYTF
TRBJ2-2	TRBV11-3	CASSASGTGELFF
TRBJ2-3	TRBV20-1	CSAREELANTQYF
TRBJ2-2	TRBV12-3/TRBV12-4	CASSFARTGFDGELFF
TRBJ2-7	TRBV5-1	CASSLRDGPYEQYF